This TCR beta chain came from a study of CD8 T cells in Susac syndrome. cDNA came from roughly 0.47 to 1 ug RNA primed by random hexamers. Amplification of TCR beta CDR3 by immunoSEQ multiplex PCR spanned 54 Vbeta and 13 Jbeta. TCRdb analysed the immunoSEQ multiplex PCR reads with MiXCR anew, one entry per CDR3 protein. The sample lists approximately 130,000 distinct CDR3 sequences; about 90% were seen once. Sequencing of TCR beta, carried out with a high-throughput approach, was applied to CD8+ and CD4+ T cells from the blood. Trimming removed 0 bases from V and 7 bases from J; junction bases left unmatched: 7. This CDR3 spans 17 amino acids. Germline CDR1 is LGHNA and CDR2 is YSLEER.

The source material was CD8+ T cells from PBMCs. This clonotype was sampled from a human donor with multiple sclerosis. V usage is TRBV4-3 and J usage is TRBJ2-1; 12 bases are shared with TRBD2. DNA for the CDR3: TGCGCCAGCAGCCAAGATGTAGAACTAGCGGGAGGAAATGAGCAGTTCTTC. Protein product: CASSQDVELAGGNEQFF.